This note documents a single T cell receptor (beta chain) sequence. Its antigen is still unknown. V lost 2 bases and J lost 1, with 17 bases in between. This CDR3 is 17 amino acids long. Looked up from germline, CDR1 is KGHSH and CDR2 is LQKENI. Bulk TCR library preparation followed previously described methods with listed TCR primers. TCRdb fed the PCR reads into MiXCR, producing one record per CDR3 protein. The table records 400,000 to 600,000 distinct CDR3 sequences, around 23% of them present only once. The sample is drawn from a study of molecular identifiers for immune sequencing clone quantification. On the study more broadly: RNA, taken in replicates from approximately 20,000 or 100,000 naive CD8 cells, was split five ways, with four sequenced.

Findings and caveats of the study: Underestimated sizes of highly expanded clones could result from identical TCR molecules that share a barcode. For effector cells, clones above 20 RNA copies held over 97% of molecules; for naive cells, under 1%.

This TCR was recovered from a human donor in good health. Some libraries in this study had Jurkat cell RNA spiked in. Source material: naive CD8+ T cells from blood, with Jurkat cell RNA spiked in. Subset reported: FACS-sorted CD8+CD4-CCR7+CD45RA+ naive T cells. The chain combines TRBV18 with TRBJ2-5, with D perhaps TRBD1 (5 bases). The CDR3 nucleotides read TGTGCCAGCTCACCAGTAGATTCTACAGGCCTCCAAGAGACCCAGTACTTC. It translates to CASSPVDSTGLQETQYF.